These T cell receptor beta chains were read from a single sample in a study of blood T cell repertoires in COVID-19. Profiling relied on immunoSEQ multiplex PCR, and the TCRdb table lists in-frame clones only, not all of them. The table records 150,000 to 200,000 clones, roughly 84% of them present only once. Sequenced: PBMCs or T cells enriched from blood (not recorded which). These receptor sequences come from a human donor with acute COVID-19. The donor label of this sample is uncertain. CDR3s include the opening cysteine and the closing phenylalanine or tryptophan. Fields, in order: D gene, V gene, clone size, J gene, CDR3 DNA, CDR3 protein. The D gene is left open where the match is weak. Size tells how often a clone was seen (once, few, many) or the class of an expanded clone, and some rows leave it out.

D: NA
V: TRBV5-1
size: NA
J: TRBJ2-7
DNA: TGCGCCAGCCCCTCCGTCGAGCAGTACTTC
CDR3: CASPSVEQYF

D: NA
V: TRBV19
size: NA
J: TRBJ2-5
DNA: TGTGCCAGTATGGGAGCCGGGCCGTCGGAGACCCAGTACTTC
CDR3: CASMGAGPSETQYF

D: TRBD1
V: TRBV5-1
size: NA
J: TRBJ2-3
DNA: TGCGCCAGCAGCCCCAGACAGGGAAGTTGGACAGATACGCAGTATTTT
CDR3: CASSPRQGSWTDTQYF

D: TRBD2
V: TRBV5-5
size: NA
J: TRBJ2-7
DNA: TGTGCCAGCGGGGGGGAGGCCTACGAGCAGTACTTC
CDR3: CASGGEAYEQYF

D: TRBD1
V: TRBV11-2
size: NA
J: TRBJ1-2
DNA: TGTGCCAGCAGCCCTGACAGGGCTGGAGTCTATGGCTACACCTTC
CDR3: CASSPDRAGVYGYTF

D: NA
V: TRBV11-2
size: few
J: TRBJ1-2
DNA: TGTGCCAGCAGCACCACCAAGGGGAGGGAGGCTTATGGCTACACCTTC
CDR3: CASSTTKGREAYGYTF

D: TRBD1
V: TRBV19
size: NA
J: TRBJ2-7
DNA: TGTGCCAGTAGTATATCGGTAGGGACAGGGGATTACGAGCAGTACTTC
CDR3: CASSISVGTGDYEQYF

D: NA
V: TRBV27
size: NA
J: TRBJ2-3
DNA: TGTGCCAGCAGTCCTTATCTAGCAGCGTCAGATACGCAGTATTTT
CDR3: CASSPYLAASDTQYF

D: NA
V: TRBV19
size: NA
J: TRBJ2-3
DNA: TGTGCCAGTAGTATAGTCAGGACTATCACAGATACGCAGTATTTT
CDR3: CASSIVRTITDTQYF

D: NA
V: TRBV28
size: NA
J: TRBJ2-5
DNA: TGTGCCAGCAGAGTCCAGGGGGAGACCCAGTACTTC
CDR3: CASRVQGETQYF

D: NA
V: TRBV4-3
size: once
J: TRBJ2-2
DNA: TGCGCCAGCAGCCAGAGCACCCGTAACACCGGGGAGCTGTTTTTT
CDR3: CASSQSTRNTGELFF

D: NA
V: TRBV7-9
size: NA
J: TRBJ1-2
DNA: TGTGCCAGCAGCCATTTTAACTATGATGGCTACACCTTC
CDR3: CASSHFNYDGYTF

D: TRBD1
V: TRBV7-9
size: NA
J: TRBJ2-5
DNA: TGTGCCAGCAGCTTAAGTGGCAGGGGGCGCCGGGAGACCCAGTACTTC
CDR3: CASSLSGRGRRETQYF

D: NA
V: TRBV4-2
size: NA
J: TRBJ2-1
DNA: TGTGCCAGCAGCCAAGGTTCCCCCAGACTCGACAATGAGCAGTTCTTC
CDR3: CASSQGSPRLDNEQFF

D: NA
V: TRBV21-1
size: NA
J: TRBJ1-5
DNA: TGTGCCAGCAACGAATCAGGGGGCATGCACAATCAGCCCCAGCATTTT
CDR3: CASNESGGMHNQPQHF

D: NA
V: TRBV29-1
size: NA
J: TRBJ1-1
DNA: TGCAGCGTTGATCGGGAAAGCACTGAAGCTTTCTTT
CDR3: CSVDRESTEAFF

D: TRBD2
V: TRBV6-6
size: NA
J: TRBJ2-7
DNA: TGTGCCAGCAGTTACGCACCCCCGGGGAGGGTAAACGAGCAGTACTTC
CDR3: CASSYAPPGRVNEQYF

D: TRBD2
V: TRBV9
size: few
J: TRBJ2-4
DNA: TGTGCCAGCAGCGTAGGGGCGGGGGGCCGAAAGGACATTCAGTACTTC
CDR3: CASSVGAGGRKDIQYF

D: TRBD2
V: TRBV9
size: NA
J: TRBJ2-5
DNA: TGTGCCAGCAGCGTAGGTACGGGGGGTGGAGAGACCCAGTACTTC
CDR3: CASSVGTGGGETQYF

D: NA
V: TRBV3-1/TRBV3-2
size: NA
J: TRBJ2-7
DNA: TGTGCCAGCAGCCACGGCGCGGAAAGCTCCTACGAGCAGTACTTC
CDR3: CASSHGAESSYEQYF

D: NA
V: TRBV2
size: once
J: TRBJ1-4
DNA: TGTGCCAGCAGTGAGCCGGACACGAGGGAAAAACTGTTTTTT
CDR3: CASSEPDTREKLFF

D: TRBD1
V: TRBV6-2/TRBV6-3
size: NA
J: TRBJ1-2
DNA: TGTGCCAGCAGTGACCCCGGGACAGGGCATGGCTACACCTTC
CDR3: CASSDPGTGHGYTF

D: NA
V: TRBV7-9
size: NA
J: TRBJ1-2
DNA: TGTGCCAGCAGCCCCCCTCTCGGTGGCTACACCTTC
CDR3: CASSPPLGGYTF

D: NA
V: TRBV6-5
size: NA
J: TRBJ1-2
DNA: TGTGCCAGCACCCCTCGGGGTTGGAGTTATGGCTACACCTTC
CDR3: CASTPRGWSYGYTF

D: TRBD1
V: TRBV18
size: once
J: TRBJ2-2
DNA: TGTGCCAGCTCACCGGGTATAGGGACAGCCGGGGAGCTGTTTTTT
CDR3: CASSPGIGTAGELFF

D: NA
V: TRBV11-2
size: NA
J: TRBJ2-3
DNA: TGTGCCAGCAGCTTTTCCACGGAGGCAGATACGCAGTATTTT
CDR3: CASSFSTEADTQYF

D: NA
V: TRBV19
size: NA
J: TRBJ2-5
DNA: TGTGCCAGTAGTATTGAGACTAGACAAGAGACCCAGTACTTC
CDR3: CASSIETRQETQYF

D: TRBD2
V: TRBV28
size: NA
J: TRBJ2-7
DNA: TGTGCCAGCAGTTCCCGCGCGGGGGGCGGCTACGAGCAGTACTTC
CDR3: CASSSRAGGGYEQYF

D: TRBD1
V: TRBV28
size: NA
J: TRBJ2-7
DNA: TGTGCCAGCTTAGGACAGGAGGCCTACGAGCAGTACTTC
CDR3: CASLGQEAYEQYF

D: NA
V: TRBV7-8
size: once
J: TRBJ2-1
DNA: TGTGCCAGCAGCTTGATGATAGCGGCGTACTACAATGAGCAGTTCTTC
CDR3: CASSLMIAAYYNEQFF

D: TRBD1
V: TRBV10-3
size: NA
J: TRBJ2-2
DNA: TGTGCCATCAACCGCGGGACAGGCCTTGCTCTGACCGGGGAGCTGTTTTTT
CDR3: CAINRGTGLALTGELFF

D: TRBD1
V: TRBV5-1
size: NA
J: TRBJ2-7
DNA: TGCGCCAGCAGCTTGTTACAGGGGGACTTCTACGAGCAGTACTTC
CDR3: CASSLLQGDFYEQYF

D: NA
V: TRBV4-1
size: NA
J: TRBJ2-1
DNA: TGCGCCAGCAGCCAAGATCCCCCTCGTAGGCTAGAGGTCCATGAGCAGTTCTTC
CDR3: CASSQDPPRRLEVHEQFF

D: TRBD1
V: TRBV18
size: NA
J: TRBJ1-6
DNA: TGTGCCAGCTCAGAAGGGACAGGTGGAAATTCACCCCTCCACTTT
CDR3: CASSEGTGGNSPLHF

D: TRBD2
V: TRBV5-1
size: NA
J: TRBJ2-7
DNA: TGCGCCAGCCGCGGGGGGGGCTACGAGCAGTACTTC
CDR3: CASRGGGYEQYF

D: NA
V: TRBV3-1/TRBV3-2
size: NA
J: TRBJ1-5
DNA: TGTGCCAGCAGCCAAGAAGGGGTTGGGAATCAGCCCCAGCATTTT
CDR3: CASSQEGVGNQPQHF

D: NA
V: TRBV7-9
size: once
J: TRBJ2-2
DNA: TGTGCCAGCCCCAGAATGCGCGACAGGTTAAACACCGGGGAGCTGTTTTTT
CDR3: CASPRMRDRLNTGELFF

D: NA
V: TRBV3-1/TRBV3-2
size: NA
J: TRBJ1-2
DNA: TGTGCCAGCAGCCAAGGAGGGAATTATGGCTACACCTTC
CDR3: CASSQGGNYGYTF

D: NA
V: TRBV27
size: NA
J: TRBJ1-1
DNA: TGTGCCAGCAGTTTACAGGGGAGGGGCACTGAAGCTTTCTTT
CDR3: CASSLQGRGTEAFF

D: NA
V: TRBV5-5
size: once
J: TRBJ1-6
DNA: TGTGCCAGCAGCTTGGACAGGGTGTTTTCACCCCTCCACTTT
CDR3: CASSLDRVFSPLHF

D: NA
V: TRBV18
size: few
J: TRBJ1-2
DNA: TGTGCCAGCTCACCATCAGAAAACTATGGCTACACCTTC
CDR3: CASSPSENYGYTF

D: TRBD2
V: TRBV7-3
size: NA
J: TRBJ2-3
DNA: TGTGCCAGCAGCTCGACTAGCGGTGCTAGCACAGATACGCAGTATTTT
CDR3: CASSSTSGASTDTQYF

D: TRBD1
V: TRBV24-1
size: few
J: TRBJ1-2
DNA: TGTGCCACCAAGGGGACAGACGGTGGCTACACCTTC
CDR3: CATKGTDGGYTF

D: NA
V: TRBV18
size: NA
J: TRBJ2-5
DNA: TGTGCCAGCTCACGGGACTTTCAAGAGACCCAGTACTTC
CDR3: CASSRDFQETQYF

D: NA
V: TRBV6-2/TRBV6-3
size: few
J: TRBJ2-3
DNA: TGTGCCAGCAGTCCCAGGGTCCCCACAGATACGCAGTATTTT
CDR3: CASSPRVPTDTQYF

D: TRBD2
V: TRBV12-5
size: once
J: TRBJ2-7
DNA: TGTGCTAGTGGTTTGGGTACTAGCGGGGCCTCCTACGAGCAGTACTTC
CDR3: CASGLGTSGASYEQYF

D: NA
V: TRBV18
size: once
J: TRBJ1-6
DNA: TGTGCCAGCTCTCGCGATTTGGGGCGCGACTCACCCCTCCACTTT
CDR3: CASSRDLGRDSPLHF

D: TRBD1
V: TRBV13
size: NA
J: TRBJ1-6
DNA: TGTGCCAGCAGCTCGGGACAGGGTGCTTCACCCCTCCACTTT
CDR3: CASSSGQGASPLHF

D: NA
V: TRBV5-8
size: NA
J: TRBJ1-1
DNA: TGTGCCAGCAGCTTCGAATCGGGCACAGGCCATCAGGGAAAAGCTTTCTTT
CDR3: CASSFESGTGHQGKAFF

D: TRBD1
V: TRBV7-9
size: NA
J: TRBJ2-7
DNA: TGTGCCAGCAGCCGGGACAGGGACTACGAGCAGTACTTC
CDR3: CASSRDRDYEQYF

D: NA
V: TRBV14
size: NA
J: TRBJ2-5
DNA: TGTGCCAGCAGCCCTAAAACAGGGACAGAGACCCAGTACTTC
CDR3: CASSPKTGTETQYF

D: NA
V: TRBV7-9
size: many
J: TRBJ1-5
DNA: TGTGCCAGCACCTCCGGGGGGAATCAGCCCCAGCATTTT
CDR3: CASTSGGNQPQHF

D: NA
V: TRBV29-1
size: NA
J: TRBJ2-7
DNA: TGCAGCGTGGCCCCGTCAAGGGGGTTATATACCTACGAGCAGTACTTC
CDR3: CSVAPSRGLYTYEQYF

D: NA
V: TRBV19
size: NA
J: TRBJ2-6
DNA: TGTGCCAGTAGTATCGAGGGACAAAGCTCTGGGGCCAACGTCCTGACTTTC
CDR3: CASSIEGQSSGANVLTF